This TCR beta chain was found in a study of blood T cells in healthy people across ages. Study results and caveats: Estimates based on one million T cells were treated as lower bounds. Researchers said unsorted PBMCs prevented a conclusive naive versus antigen-experienced comparison.

This clonotype was detected ten times or more. The antigen is unknown. Extraction of total RNA produced a minimum of 6 micrograms from each sample. The second PCR ran roughly 6 to 11 cycles with a sample-barcoded 5' primer and J-beta primers. Each CDR3 protein is one row after TCRdb ran MiXCR on the 5' RACE reads. This table has about 670,000 distinct CDR3 sequences, more than 45% appearing once. CDR1 is MNHEY, CDR2 SVGAGI, per germline. The CDR3 is made up of 13 amino acids. Trimming removed 6 bases at V and 6 bases at J, with 14 bases between. The sequence was obtained from a woman aged 80 or over in good health. The rearrangement joins TRBV6-5 to TRBJ1-2, with D uncertain. Specimen: blood. The CDR3 region has the DNA TGTGCCAGCAGACCCTCGGGAGGGAATGGCTACACCTTC. Its protein product is CASRPSGGNGYTF.